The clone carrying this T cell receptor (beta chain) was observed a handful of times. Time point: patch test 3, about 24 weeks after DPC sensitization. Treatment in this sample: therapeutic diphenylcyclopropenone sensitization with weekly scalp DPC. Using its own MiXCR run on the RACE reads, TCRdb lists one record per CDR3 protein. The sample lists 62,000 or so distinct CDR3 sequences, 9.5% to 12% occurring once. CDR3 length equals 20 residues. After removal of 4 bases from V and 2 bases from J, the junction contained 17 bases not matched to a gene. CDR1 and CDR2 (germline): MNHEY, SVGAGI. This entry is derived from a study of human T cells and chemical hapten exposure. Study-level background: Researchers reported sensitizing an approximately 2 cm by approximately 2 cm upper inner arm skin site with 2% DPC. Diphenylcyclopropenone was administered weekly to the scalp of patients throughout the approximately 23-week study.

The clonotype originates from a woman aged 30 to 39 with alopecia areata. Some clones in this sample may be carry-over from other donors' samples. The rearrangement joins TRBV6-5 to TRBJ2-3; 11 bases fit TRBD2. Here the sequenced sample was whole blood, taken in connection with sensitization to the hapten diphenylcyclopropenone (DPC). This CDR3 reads CASSSPRVAGGPTLTDTQYF. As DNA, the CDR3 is TGTGCCAGCAGTTCCCCGAGGGTAGCGGGGGGGCCGACACTCACAGATACGCAGTATTTT.